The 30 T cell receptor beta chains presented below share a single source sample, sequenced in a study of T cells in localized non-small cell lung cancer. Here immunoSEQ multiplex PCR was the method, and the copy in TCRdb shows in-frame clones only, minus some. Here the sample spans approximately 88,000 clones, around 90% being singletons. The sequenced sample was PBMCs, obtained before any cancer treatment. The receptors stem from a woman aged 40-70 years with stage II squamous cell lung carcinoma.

CDR3 nucleotide sequence: TGCGCCAGCAGCTTGGTCTCCGGGACTACCCCCTACGAGCAGTACTTC. Protein product: CASSLVSGTTPYEQYF. The chain carries TRBV5-1 and TRBJ2-7, with TRBD2 matching 7 bases. The V gene end was trimmed by 0 bases and the J gene end by 2 bases; junction bases not matched to a gene: 8. This CDR3 is built from 16 residues. Germline V gene lookup returns CDR1 SGHRS and CDR2 YFSETQ.

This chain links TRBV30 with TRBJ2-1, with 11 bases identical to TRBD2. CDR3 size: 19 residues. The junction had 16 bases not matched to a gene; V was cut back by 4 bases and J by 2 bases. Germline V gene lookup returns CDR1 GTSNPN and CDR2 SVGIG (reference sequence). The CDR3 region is CAWTLRLAGFKHTYNEQFF. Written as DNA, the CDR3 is TGTGCCTGGACTCTCAGACTAGCGGGGTTCAAGCATACCTACAATGAGCAGTTCTTC. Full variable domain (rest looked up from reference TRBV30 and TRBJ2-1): SQTIHQWPATLVQPVGSPLSLECTVEGTSNPNLYWYRQAAGRGLQLLFYSVGIGQISSEVPQNLSASRPQDRQFILSSKKLLLSDSGFYLCAWTLRLAGFKHTYNEQFFGPGTRLTVL.

The CDR3 DNA reads as TGTGCCAGTAGGGGGGACCTCAGAACAGATACGCAGTATTTT. Its protein is CASRGDLRTDTQYF. This rearrangement joins TRBV19 to TRBJ2-3; the D gene could be TRBD1 or TRBD2 (5 bases each). V dropped 6 bases and J dropped 3 bases, with 13 bases sitting between them. This CDR3 is 14 amino acids long. The germline CDR1 and CDR2 sequences are LNHDA and SQIVND (reference sequence).

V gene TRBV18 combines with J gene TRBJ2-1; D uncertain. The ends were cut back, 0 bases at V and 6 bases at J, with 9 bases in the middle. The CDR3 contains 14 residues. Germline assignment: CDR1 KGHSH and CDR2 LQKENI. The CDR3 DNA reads TGTGCCAGCTCACCACCTGCCCGAAGCAATGAGCAGTTCTTC. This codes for CASSPPARSNEQFF.

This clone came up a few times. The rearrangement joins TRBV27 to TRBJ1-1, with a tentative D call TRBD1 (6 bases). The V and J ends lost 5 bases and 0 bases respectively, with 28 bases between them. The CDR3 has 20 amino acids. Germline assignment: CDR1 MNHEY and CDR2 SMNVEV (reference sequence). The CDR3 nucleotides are TGTGCCAGCAGTACCTTCCGTTTTGAGGGGACATCGATAATGAACACTGAAGCTTTCTTT. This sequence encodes CASSTFRFEGTSIMNTEAFF.

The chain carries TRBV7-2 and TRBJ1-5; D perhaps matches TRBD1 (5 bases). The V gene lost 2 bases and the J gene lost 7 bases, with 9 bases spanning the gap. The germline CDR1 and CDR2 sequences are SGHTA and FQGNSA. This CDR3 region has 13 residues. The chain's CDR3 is CASSLTREQPQHF. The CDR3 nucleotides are TGTGCCAGCAGCTTAACCAGGGAGCAGCCCCAGCATTTT.

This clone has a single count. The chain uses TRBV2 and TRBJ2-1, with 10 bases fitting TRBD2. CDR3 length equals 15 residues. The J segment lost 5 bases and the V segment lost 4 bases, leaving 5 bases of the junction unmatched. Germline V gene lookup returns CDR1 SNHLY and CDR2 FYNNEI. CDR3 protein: CASSVRLAGDNEQFF. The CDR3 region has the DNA TGTGCCAGCAGTGTTCGACTAGCGGGTGACAATGAGCAGTTCTTC.

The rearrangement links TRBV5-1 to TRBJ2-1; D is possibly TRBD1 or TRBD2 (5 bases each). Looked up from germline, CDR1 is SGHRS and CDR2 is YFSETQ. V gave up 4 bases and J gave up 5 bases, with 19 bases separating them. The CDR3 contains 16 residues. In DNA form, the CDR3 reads TGCGCCAGCAGCCCGAGGGCAGGGTGGGGAGACAATGAGCAGTTCTTC. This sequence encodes CASSPRAGWGDNEQFF.

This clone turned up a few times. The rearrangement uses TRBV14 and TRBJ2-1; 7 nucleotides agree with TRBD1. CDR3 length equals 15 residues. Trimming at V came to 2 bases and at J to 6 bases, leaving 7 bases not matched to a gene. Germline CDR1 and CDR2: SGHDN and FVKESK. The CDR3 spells CASSQKRGLRNEQFF. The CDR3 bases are TGTGCCAGCAGCCAAAAGAGGGGGCTTCGCAATGAGCAGTTCTTC.

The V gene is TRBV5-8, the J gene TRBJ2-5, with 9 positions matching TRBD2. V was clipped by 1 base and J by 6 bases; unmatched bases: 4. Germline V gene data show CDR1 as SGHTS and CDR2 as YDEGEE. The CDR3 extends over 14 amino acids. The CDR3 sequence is CASSLLAGAQTQYF. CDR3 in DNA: TGTGCCAGCAGCTTGTTAGCGGGAGCTCAGACCCAGTACTTC.

In DNA, the CDR3 is TGTGCCAGCGGTAGTATCCACGAGCAGTACTTC. Protein product: CASGSIHEQYF. The chain couples TRBV6-1 to TRBJ2-7; D is uncertain. The V end was cut by 8 bases, the J end by 5 bases, with 10 bases between. There are 11 residues in the CDR3. Germline CDR1 MNHNS, CDR2 SASEGT.

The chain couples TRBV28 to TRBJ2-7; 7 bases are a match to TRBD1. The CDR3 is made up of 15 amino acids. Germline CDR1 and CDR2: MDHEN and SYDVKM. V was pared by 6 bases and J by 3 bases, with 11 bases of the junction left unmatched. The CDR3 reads CASSQQQGRGYEQYF. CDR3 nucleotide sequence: TGTGCCAGCAGCCAACAACAGGGGCGAGGCTACGAGCAGTACTTC.

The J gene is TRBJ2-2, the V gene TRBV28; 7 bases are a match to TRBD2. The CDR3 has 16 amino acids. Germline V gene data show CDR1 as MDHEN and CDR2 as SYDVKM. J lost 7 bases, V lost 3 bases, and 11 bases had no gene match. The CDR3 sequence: CASSFSGEIFGGELFF. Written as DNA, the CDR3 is TGTGCCAGCAGTTTCAGCGGGGAGATCTTTGGCGGGGAGCTGTTTTTT. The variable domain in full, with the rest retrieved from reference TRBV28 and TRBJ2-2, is DVKVTQSSRYLVKRTGEKVFLECVQDMDHENMFWYRQDPGLGLRLIYFSYDVKMKEKGDIPEGYSVSREKKERFSLILESASTNQTSMYLCASSFSGEIFGGELFFGEGSRLTVL.

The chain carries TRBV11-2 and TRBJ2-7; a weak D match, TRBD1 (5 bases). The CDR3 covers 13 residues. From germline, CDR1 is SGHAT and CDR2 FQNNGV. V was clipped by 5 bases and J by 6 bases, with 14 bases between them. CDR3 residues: CASSPPWGGEQYF. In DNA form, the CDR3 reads TGTGCCAGCAGCCCCCCGTGGGGCGGCGAGCAGTACTTC.

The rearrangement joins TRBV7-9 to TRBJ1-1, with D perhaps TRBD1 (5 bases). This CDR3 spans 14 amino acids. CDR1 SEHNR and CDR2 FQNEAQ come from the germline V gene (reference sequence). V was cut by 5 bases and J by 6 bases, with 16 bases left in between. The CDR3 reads CASSRSLGDAEAFF. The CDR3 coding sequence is TGTGCCAGCAGCCGATCGCTGGGGGATGCTGAAGCTTTCTTT.

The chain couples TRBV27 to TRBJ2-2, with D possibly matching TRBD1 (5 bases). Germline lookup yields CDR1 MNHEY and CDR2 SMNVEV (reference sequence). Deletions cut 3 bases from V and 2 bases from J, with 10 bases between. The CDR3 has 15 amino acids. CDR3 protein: CASSFRQGNTGELFF. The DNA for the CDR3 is TGTGCCAGCAGTTTCAGGCAGGGAAACACCGGGGAGCTGTTTTTT.

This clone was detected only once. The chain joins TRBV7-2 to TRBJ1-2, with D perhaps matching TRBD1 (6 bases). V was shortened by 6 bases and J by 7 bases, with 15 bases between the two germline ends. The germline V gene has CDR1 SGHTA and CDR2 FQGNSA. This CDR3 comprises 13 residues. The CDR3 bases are TGTGCCAGCAGTCGACCGACAGGAGCTGGCTACACCTTC. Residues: CASSRPTGAGYTF.

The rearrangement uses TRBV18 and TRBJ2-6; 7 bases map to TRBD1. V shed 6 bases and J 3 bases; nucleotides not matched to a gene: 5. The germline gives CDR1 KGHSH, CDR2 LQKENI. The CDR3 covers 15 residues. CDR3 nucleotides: TGTGCCAGCTCCGACAGGGAAGTTGGGGCCAACGTCCTGACTTTC. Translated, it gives CASSDREVGANVLTF.

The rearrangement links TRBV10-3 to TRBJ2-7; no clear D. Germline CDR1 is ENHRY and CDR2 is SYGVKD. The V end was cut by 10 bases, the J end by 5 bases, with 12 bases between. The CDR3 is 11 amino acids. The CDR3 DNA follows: TGTGCCACCAAACGGGCGGACGAGCAGTACTTC. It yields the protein CATKRADEQYF.

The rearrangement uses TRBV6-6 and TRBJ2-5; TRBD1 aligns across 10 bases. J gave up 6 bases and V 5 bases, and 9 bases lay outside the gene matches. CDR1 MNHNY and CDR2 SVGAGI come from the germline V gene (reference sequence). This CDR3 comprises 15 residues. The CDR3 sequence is CASSPRPDRGKTQYF. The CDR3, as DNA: TGTGCCAGCAGTCCACGCCCGGACAGGGGGAAGACCCAGTACTTC.

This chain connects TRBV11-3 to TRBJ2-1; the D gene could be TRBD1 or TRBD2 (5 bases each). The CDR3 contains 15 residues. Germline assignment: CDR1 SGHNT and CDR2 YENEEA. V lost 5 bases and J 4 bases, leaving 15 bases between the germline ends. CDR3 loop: CASSRRGTTYNEQFF. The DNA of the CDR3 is TGTGCCAGCAGCCGCCGTGGGACGACATACAATGAGCAGTTCTTC.

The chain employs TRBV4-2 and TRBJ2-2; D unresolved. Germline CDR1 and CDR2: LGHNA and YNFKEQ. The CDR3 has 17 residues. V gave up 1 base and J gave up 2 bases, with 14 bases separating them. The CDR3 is CASSQGSWDQNTGELFF. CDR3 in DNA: TGTGCCAGCAGCCAAGGGTCCTGGGATCAAAACACCGGGGAGCTGTTTTTT.

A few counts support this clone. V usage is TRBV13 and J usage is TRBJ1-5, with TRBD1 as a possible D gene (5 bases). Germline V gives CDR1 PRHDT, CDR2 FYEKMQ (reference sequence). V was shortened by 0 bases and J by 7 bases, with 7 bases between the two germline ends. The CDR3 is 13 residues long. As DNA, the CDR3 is TGTGCCAGCAGCTTAGGCAGGGACCAGCCCCAGCATTTT. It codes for CASSLGRDQPQHF.

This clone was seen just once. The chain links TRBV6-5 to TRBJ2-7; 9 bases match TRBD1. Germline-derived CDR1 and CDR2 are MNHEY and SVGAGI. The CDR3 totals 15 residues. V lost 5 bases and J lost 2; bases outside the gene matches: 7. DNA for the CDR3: TGTGCCAGCAGTCCCGGGACAGGGATCACCTACGAGCAGTACTTC. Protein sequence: CASSPGTGITYEQYF.

CDR3 coding DNA: TGTGCCACCAGCAGAGTGGCGCTCAAGGGCAATCAGCCCCAGCATTTT. Amino acids: CATSRVALKGNQPQHF. The chain employs TRBV15 and TRBJ1-5; D ambiguous. The CDR3 totals 16 residues. Germline V lookup: CDR1 LNHNV, CDR2 YYDKDF (reference sequence). The V end was cut by 1 base, the J end by 2 bases, with 12 bases between. Complete variable domain (other parts from reference TRBV15 and TRBJ1-5): DAMVIQNPRYQVTQFGKPVTLSCSQTLNHNVMYWYQQKSSQAPKLLFHYYDKDFNNEADTPDNFQSRRPNTSFCFLDIRSPGLGDTAMYLCATSRVALKGNQPQHFGDGTRLSIL.

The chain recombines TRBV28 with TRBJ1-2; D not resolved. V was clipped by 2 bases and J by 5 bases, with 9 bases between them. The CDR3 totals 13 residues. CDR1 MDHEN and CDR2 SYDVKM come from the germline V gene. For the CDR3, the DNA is TGTGCCAGCAGTTTAAGGCCGGTTTATGGCTACACCTTC. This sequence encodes CASSLRPVYGYTF.

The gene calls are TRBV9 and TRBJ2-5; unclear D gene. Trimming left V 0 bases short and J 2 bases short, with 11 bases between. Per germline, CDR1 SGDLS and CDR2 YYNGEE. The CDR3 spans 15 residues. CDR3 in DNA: TGTGCCAGCAGCGTAGGCGATAGGCCACAAGAGACCCAGTACTTC. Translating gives CASSVGDRPQETQYF.

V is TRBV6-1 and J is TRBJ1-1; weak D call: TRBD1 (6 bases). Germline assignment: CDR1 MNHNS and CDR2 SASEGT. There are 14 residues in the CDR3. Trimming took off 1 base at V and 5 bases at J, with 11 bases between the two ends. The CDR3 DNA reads TGTGCCAGCAGTGAAGGGGGGGGCAGGACTGAAGCTTTCTTT. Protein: CASSEGGGRTEAFF.

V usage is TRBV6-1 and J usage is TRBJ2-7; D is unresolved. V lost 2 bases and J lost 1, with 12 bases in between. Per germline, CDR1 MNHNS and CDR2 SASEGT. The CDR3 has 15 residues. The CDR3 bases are TGTGCCAGCAGTGAATTGGGCAGGCCGTCCTACGAGCAGTACTTC. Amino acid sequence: CASSELGRPSYEQYF.

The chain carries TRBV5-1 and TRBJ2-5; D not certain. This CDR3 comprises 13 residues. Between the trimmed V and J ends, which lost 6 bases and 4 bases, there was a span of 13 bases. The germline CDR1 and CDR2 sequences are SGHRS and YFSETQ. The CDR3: CASKEPMGETQYF. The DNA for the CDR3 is TGCGCCAGCAAAGAACCAATGGGAGAGACCCAGTACTTC.